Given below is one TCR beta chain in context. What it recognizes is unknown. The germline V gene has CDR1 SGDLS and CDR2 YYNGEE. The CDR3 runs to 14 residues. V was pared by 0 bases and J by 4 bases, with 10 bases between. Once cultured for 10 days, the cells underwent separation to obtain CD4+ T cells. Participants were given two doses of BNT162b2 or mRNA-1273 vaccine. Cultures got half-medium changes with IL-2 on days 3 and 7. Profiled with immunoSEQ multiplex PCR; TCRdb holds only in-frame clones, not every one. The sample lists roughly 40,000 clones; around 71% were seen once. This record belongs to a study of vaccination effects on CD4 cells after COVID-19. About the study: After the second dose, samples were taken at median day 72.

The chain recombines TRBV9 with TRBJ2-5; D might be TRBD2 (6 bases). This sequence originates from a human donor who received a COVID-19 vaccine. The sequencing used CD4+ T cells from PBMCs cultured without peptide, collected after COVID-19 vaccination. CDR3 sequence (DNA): TGTGCCAGCAGCGTAGCGATCGGGGGAGAGACCCAGTACTTC. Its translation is CASSVAIGGETQYF.